The clone carrying this T cell receptor beta chain was picked up many times. This entry comes from a study of T cells after yellow fever vaccination. TCRdb analysed the 5' RACE reads with MiXCR anew, one entry per CDR3 protein. The sample has tens of thousands of distinct CDR3 sequences; 4% to 6% are singletons. CDR3 length equals 12 residues. Germline CDR1 is SNHLY and CDR2 is FYNNEI. The germline V and J ends were trimmed by 1 base and 5 bases, with 3 bases remaining between them. V is TRBV2 and J is TRBJ2-1; D is unresolved. The input for sequencing was PBMCs, either bulk or a sorted T-cell subset (CD4+, CD8+, memory, or dextramer-sorted; not recorded which), taken around 45 days after the first yellow fever vaccination. The TCR originated in a man younger than 35 who received the YFV17D yellow fever vaccine. CDR3 nucleotides: TGTGCCAGCAGTGAAGATGACAATGAGCAGTTCTTC. This gives the protein CASSEDDNEQFF.